These 16 T cell receptor beta chains share one sample of origin, sequenced in a study of vaccination and CD4 T cells after COVID-19. These receptors are not linked to any known antigen. Sequencing of DNA taken from cultured CD4+ T cells relied on the Oncomine TCR Beta short-read assay. Using its own MiXCR run on the PCR reads, TCRdb lists one record per CDR3 protein. This sample carries fewer than 25,000 distinct CDR3 sequences, roughly 50% of them seen once, and the ten largest clones take 5% to 6.5%. Treatment of the sample: approximately nine-day PBMC culture with coronavirus spike peptide pools or control peptides (ViraFEST assay). Sequenced sample: CD4+ T cells from blood, cultured in vitro. The receptors originated from a human donor who had recovered from COVID-19.

In this sample, this clonotype turned up a few times. V gene TRBV6-5 combines with J gene TRBJ1-5; weak D call: TRBD1 (5 bases). V shed 0 bases and J shed 1 base, with 10 bases lying between them. CDR1 and CDR2 (germline): MNHEY, SVGAGI. The CDR3 runs 16 residues. The CDR3 DNA follows: TGTGCCAGCAGTTACTCGGGAGGGGCGAGCAATCAGCCCCAGCATTTT. Amino acids: CASSYSGGASNQPQHF.

This clonotype appeared a few times. The genes are TRBV19 and TRBJ2-5; TRBD2 matches 11 bases. Germline V gene lookup returns CDR1 LNHDA and CDR2 SQIVND (reference sequence). J gave up 5 bases and V 5 bases, and 13 bases lay outside the gene matches. This CDR3 region has 17 residues. The CDR3 loop reads CASSAGDLAGGYETQYF. The CDR3 DNA sequence: TGTGCCAGTAGTGCAGGCGATTTAGCGGGAGGGTATGAGACCCAGTACTTC. The whole variable domain, filled in from reference TRBV19 and TRBJ2-5, reads DGGITQSPKYLFRKEGQNVTLSCEQNLNHDAMYWYRQDPGQGLRLIYYSQIVNDFQKGDIAEGYSVSREKKESFPLTVTSAQKNPTAFYLCASSAGDLAGGYETQYFGPGTRLLVL.

The V and J genes are TRBV5-6 and TRBJ2-7, with unresolved D. Looked up from germline, CDR1 is SGHDT and CDR2 is YYEEEE. The CDR3 loop spans 12 amino acids. V was trimmed by 2 bases and J by 4 bases, leaving 7 bases between them. The CDR3 nucleotides read TGTGCCAGCAGCTTCCGTGGATACGAGCAGTACTTC. Translation gives CASSFRGYEQYF.

The chain combines TRBV28 with TRBJ1-1; D is possibly TRBD1 (5 bases). The V gene's germline CDR1 is MDHEN and CDR2 SYDVKM. V lost 4 bases to trimming and J lost 11 bases, with 17 bases between them. This CDR3 region has 13 residues. The chain's CDR3 is CASSYQGSVTAFF. The CDR3 DNA reads TGTGCCAGCAGTTATCAGGGTTCCGTTACGGCTTTCTTT.

The V call is TRBV6-1, the J call TRBJ1-2; D gene ambiguous. CDR1 MNHNS and CDR2 SASEGT come from the germline V gene. This CDR3 is built from 13 residues. The V end lost 6 bases, the J end lost 3 bases, and 11 bases lay between the germline ends. CDR3 nucleotides: TGTGCCAGCAGGTATCAGACCGACTATGGCTACACCTTC. Translated: CASRYQTDYGYTF.

This clonotype has just a few counts. The chain couples TRBV11-2 to TRBJ2-2; 9 bases match TRBD1. The germline CDR1 and CDR2 sequences are SGHAT and FQNNGV. The CDR3 length is 15 residues. The J segment lost 4 bases and the V segment lost 2 bases, leaving 2 bases of the junction unmatched. In nucleotides, the CDR3 is TGTGCCAGCAGCTTAAGACAGGGGGGCACCGGGGAGCTGTTTTTT. The encoded protein is CASSLRQGGTGELFF.

The chain links TRBV6-4 to TRBJ2-3; 7 bases map to TRBD2. V trimming: 2 bases; J trimming: 1 base; junction bases outside the gene matches: 0. This CDR3 spans 14 amino acids. Germline V CDR1 and CDR2: MRHNA, SNTAGT. The CDR3: CASSDGGGTDTQYF. Written as DNA, the CDR3 is TGTGCCAGCAGTGACGGGGGGGGCACAGATACGCAGTATTTT.

The V call is TRBV7-2, the J call TRBJ2-1; TRBD2 is a possible D gene (5 bases). Trimming pared 3 bases from V and 2 bases from J, leaving 11 bases between. The CDR3 totals 15 residues. Germline V gives CDR1 SGHTA, CDR2 FQGNSA. The CDR3 is CASSFRGPAYNEQFF. CDR3 DNA: TGTGCCAGCAGCTTCCGCGGGCCAGCCTACAATGAGCAGTTCTTC. Drawing the rest from reference TRBV7-2 and TRBJ2-1, the complete variable domain is GAGVSQSPSNKVTEKGKDVELRCDPISGHTALYWYRQSLGQGLEFLIYFQGNSAPDKSGLPSDRFSAERTGGSVSTLTIQRTQQEDSAVYLCASSFRGPAYNEQFFGPGTRLTVL.

The chain combines TRBV7-4 with TRBJ1-5, with 10 bases matching TRBD1. The germline gives CDR1 SGHVT, CDR2 SQSDAQ. The V gene end was trimmed by 1 base and the J gene end by 0 bases; junction bases not matched to a gene: 6. The CDR3 has 18 amino acids. The CDR3 is CASSLGGTGDYSNQPQHF. The CDR3, as DNA: TGTGCCAGCAGCTTAGGGGGGACAGGGGATTATAGCAATCAGCCCCAGCATTTT.

The rearrangement links TRBV19 to TRBJ1-5, with 7 bases identical to TRBD1. The CDR3 length is 15 residues. The germline CDR1 and CDR2 sequences are LNHDA and SQIVND (reference sequence). The trim removed 5 bases at V and 6 bases at J, leaving 10 bases unmatched. The CDR3 sequence is CASSSTGNTRQPQHF. CDR3 in DNA: TGTGCCAGTAGTTCGACAGGGAATACGCGTCAGCCCCAGCATTTT.

This clonotype was counted only a few times. V gene TRBV6-1 combines with J gene TRBJ1-1; D might be TRBD1 (6 bases). Trimming took 6 bases from V and 4 from J, leaving 12 bases between them. This CDR3 region has 13 residues. In germline, CDR1 is MNHNS, CDR2 SASEGT. The CDR3 reads CASRQGSRTEAFF. The DNA for the CDR3 is TGTGCCAGCAGACAGGGCTCCCGCACTGAAGCTTTCTTT.

This chain links TRBV28 with TRBJ2-5; D is perhaps TRBD1 (6 bases). The V and J ends lost 5 bases and 3 bases respectively, with 19 bases between them. Germline V gives CDR1 MDHEN, CDR2 SYDVKM. The length of the CDR3 is 16 residues. The CDR3, as DNA: TGTGCCAGCAGTACCAGACAGGCTAGCTTCAAAGAGACCCAGTACTTC. It yields the protein CASSTRQASFKETQYF. Drawing the rest from reference TRBV28 and TRBJ2-5, the complete variable domain is DVKVTQSSRYLVKRTGEKVFLECVQDMDHENMFWYRQDPGLGLRLIYFSYDVKMKEKGDIPEGYSVSREKKERFSLILESASTNQTSMYLCASSTRQASFKETQYFGPGTRLLVL.

The V call is TRBV27, the J call TRBJ2-5; a weak D match, TRBD2 (6 bases). Between the trimmed V and J ends, which lost 8 bases and 4 bases, there was a span of 23 bases. The CDR3 contains 16 residues. CDR1 MNHEY and CDR2 SMNVEV come from the germline V gene (reference sequence). The DNA of the CDR3 is TGTGCCAGCTACCTCCGCCGCCCGCGGAGGGTAGAGACCCAGTACTTC. The encoded protein is CASYLRRPRRVETQYF.

This clonotype came up once. This chain joins TRBV20-1 and TRBJ2-1, with 10 bases matching TRBD2. V shed 0 bases, J shed 8 bases, and the junction held 13 bases outside the gene matches. Per the germline V gene, CDR1 is DFQATT and CDR2 is SNEGSKA (reference sequence). The CDR3 sequence is 17 residues long. The CDR3 reads CSARDTRRRSGRDEQFF. The CDR3 nucleotides read TGCAGTGCTAGAGATACGAGAAGACGAAGCGGGAGGGATGAGCAGTTCTTC.

This sequence joins TRBV30 and TRBJ2-3; possible D gene TRBD2, 6 bases. Germline-derived CDR1 and CDR2 are GTSNPN and SVGIG (reference sequence). Trimming stripped 5 bases from V and 0 bases from J, with 12 bases between. The CDR3 covers 14 residues. The CDR3 bases are TGTGCCTGGGGGCCGGGACTGAGCACAGATACGCAGTATTTT. Its protein is CAWGPGLSTDTQYF.

This chain uses TRBV3-1 with TRBJ2-7; D gene ambiguous. The CDR3 length is 13 residues. Looked up from germline, CDR1 is LGHDT and CDR2 is YNNKEL (reference sequence). V was trimmed by 1 base and J by 4 bases, leaving 8 bases between them. The CDR3 region is CASSQGSAYEQYF. CDR3 bases: TGTGCCAGCAGCCAAGGATCAGCGTACGAGCAGTACTTC.